The 19 T cell receptor beta chains below were found in one sample sequenced in a study of graft-versus-host responses after intestinal transplantation. Measured with immunoSEQ multiplex PCR; TCRdb has only the in-frame clones, and not every one. The repertoire consists of approximately 68,000 clones, with around 90% occurring once and the leading ten covering less than 4.5%. These receptors have no identified antigens. The sample in question was unstimulated CD8+ T cells sorted from spleen or lymph node cells, obtained before transplant. The receptors derive from a human donor who was the organ donor for an intestinal transplant.

The chain combines TRBV19 with TRBJ2-1, with 7 bases fitting TRBD1. This CDR3 contains 16 residues. J lost 0 bases, V lost 4 bases, and 6 bases had no gene match. Germline lookup yields CDR1 LNHDA and CDR2 SQIVND (reference sequence). The CDR3, as DNA: TGTGCCAGTAGTACAGGATGGGACAGCTCCTACAATGAGCAGTTCTTC. Its translation: CASSTGWDSSYNEQFF.

The chain uses TRBV6-5 and TRBJ2-2; perhaps TRBD2 as D (6 bases). This CDR3 has 15 amino acids. Germline values: CDR1 MNHEY, CDR2 SVGAGI. Trimming removed 5 bases from V and 4 bases from J, with 14 bases in between. For the CDR3, the DNA is TGTGCCAGCAGTAGTATTTTCGGGGGCACCGGGGAGCTGTTTTTT. This gives the protein CASSSIFGGTGELFF.

This chain uses TRBV6-5 with TRBJ2-3; TRBD2 is a possible D gene (7 bases). Germline V lookup: CDR1 MNHEY, CDR2 SVGAGI. The CDR3 covers 16 residues. V was shortened by 2 bases and J by 2 bases, with 14 bases between the two germline ends. The CDR3 loop reads CASSYKGGRYTDTQYF. In nucleotides, the CDR3 is TGTGCCAGCAGTTACAAGGGGGGGAGATACACAGATACGCAGTATTTT.

The chain recombines TRBV6-6 with TRBJ2-1, with 13 bases that match TRBD2. After removal of 6 bases from V and 5 bases from J, the junction contained 4 bases not matched to a gene. CDR1 and CDR2 (germline): MNHNY, SVGAGI (reference sequence). There are 15 residues in the CDR3. The CDR3 region is CASRATSGGNNEQFF. CDR3 nucleotides: TGTGCCAGCAGGGCGACTAGCGGGGGGAACAATGAGCAGTTCTTC.

This chain connects TRBV27 to TRBJ1-2; no definite D call. V was clipped by 2 bases and J by 5 bases, with 9 bases between them. Germline loops: CDR1 MNHEY, CDR2 SMNVEV (reference sequence). The CDR3 sequence is 13 residues long. The CDR3 reads CASSLTQSYGYTF. As DNA, the CDR3 is TGTGCCAGCAGTTTAACACAGAGTTATGGCTACACCTTC.

V is TRBV27 and J is TRBJ1-3; a possible D gene is TRBD1 (6 bases). Trimming removed 3 bases from V and 7 bases from J, with 16 bases in between. This CDR3 is built from 15 residues. Germline CDR1 and CDR2: MNHEY and SMNVEV (reference sequence). The CDR3: CASSLFGAGANTIYF. Here the CDR3 DNA reads TGTGCCAGCAGTTTGTTCGGGGCAGGGGCGAACACCATATATTTT.

The chain recombines TRBV28 with TRBJ2-2; 10 bases fit TRBD1. Germline values: CDR1 MDHEN, CDR2 SYDVKM. This CDR3 has 15 residues. V lost 4 bases to trimming and J lost 4 bases; unmatched junction nucleotides: 3. CDR3 residues: CASSSGQGVTGELFF. The CDR3 nucleotides read TGTGCCAGCAGTTCCGGACAGGGGGTCACCGGGGAGCTGTTTTTT.

The V and J genes are TRBV5-4 and TRBJ2-2; 10 bases agree with TRBD2. This CDR3 region has 16 residues. Germline V gene sequence: CDR1 SGHNT, CDR2 YYREEE (reference sequence). Trimming removed 5 bases from V and 5 bases from J; junction bases left unmatched: 9. The CDR3 region is CASSPLAGVGTGELFF. The CDR3 region has the DNA TGTGCCAGCAGTCCCCTAGCGGGGGTTGGTACCGGGGAGCTGTTTTTT.

The V call is TRBV13, the J call TRBJ1-2; the D gene is possibly TRBD1 (6 bases). CDR3 length: 13 residues. V dropped 5 bases and J dropped 4 bases, with 11 bases sitting between them. Germline values: CDR1 PRHDT, CDR2 FYEKMQ (reference sequence). For the CDR3, the DNA is TGTGCCAGCAGCGGGGACAACGGCTATGGCTACACCTTC. The encoded protein is CASSGDNGYGYTF.

CDR3 protein: CASSFIPSGGDTQYF. CDR3 coding DNA: TGTGCCAGCAGCTTTATCCCCTCCGGGGGAGATACGCAGTATTTT. This sequence joins TRBV7-9 and TRBJ2-3; weak D call: TRBD2 (6 bases). V was cut by 3 bases and J by 5 bases, with 15 bases left in between. Germline-derived CDR1 and CDR2 are SEHNR and FQNEAQ (reference sequence). The CDR3 spans 15 residues.

The chain employs TRBV5-1 and TRBJ1-1; tentative D call: TRBD1 (5 bases). Looked up from germline, CDR1 is SGHRS and CDR2 is YFSETQ. The CDR3 totals 17 residues. V gave up 1 base and J gave up 0 bases, with 16 bases separating them. CDR3 protein: CASSLLRAGDMNTEAFF. For the CDR3, the DNA is TGCGCCAGCAGCTTGTTAAGGGCGGGGGATATGAACACTGAAGCTTTCTTT.

The V call is TRBV28, the J call TRBJ1-4; TRBD1 is a possible D gene (6 bases). The germline CDR1 and CDR2 sequences are MDHEN and SYDVKM. The CDR3 covers 13 residues. Trimming removed 1 base from V and 8 bases from J, with 8 bases in between. The CDR3 bases are TGTGCCAGCAGTTTATTAGGGGGAGAAAAACTGTTTTTT. As protein: CASSLLGGEKLFF. The variable domain in full, with the rest retrieved from reference TRBV28 and TRBJ1-4, is DVKVTQSSRYLVKRTGEKVFLECVQDMDHENMFWYRQDPGLGLRLIYFSYDVKMKEKGDIPEGYSVSREKKERFSLILESASTNQTSMYLCASSLLGGEKLFFGSGTQLSVL.

The genes are TRBV2 and TRBJ1-4; 11 nucleotides match TRBD1. The V segment lost 7 bases and the J segment 7 bases; nucleotides outside the gene matches: 5. This CDR3 spans 14 amino acids. In germline, CDR1 is SNHLY, CDR2 FYNNEI. The CDR3 DNA follows: TGTGCCAGCATTTCGGGACAGGGGGTTGAAAAACTGTTTTTT. Amino acid sequence: CASISGQGVEKLFF.

This chain joins TRBV13 and TRBJ2-2; 10 bases are a match to TRBD1. The CDR3 loop spans 16 amino acids. Germline assignment: CDR1 PRHDT and CDR2 FYEKMQ (reference sequence). V dropped 5 bases and J dropped 3; count of bases not matched to a gene: 6. This chain's CDR3 is CASSIPGQGYTGELFF. In DNA, the CDR3 is TGTGCCAGCAGCATTCCGGGACAGGGGTACACCGGGGAGCTGTTTTTT.

This clone was found once. The gene calls are TRBV4-1 and TRBJ2-5; 11 nucleotides align to TRBD2. The CDR3 extends over 18 amino acids. V trimming: 1 base; J trimming: 1 base; junction bases outside the gene matches: 8. Germline CDR1 reads MGHRA; CDR2 reads YSYEKL. The CDR3 region is CASSQGISGGAPQETQYF. The CDR3 DNA reads TGCGCCAGCAGCCAAGGGATTAGCGGGGGGGCCCCCCAAGAGACCCAGTACTTC.

The chain is built from TRBV15 and TRBJ1-2; maybe TRBD1 (5 bases). V was clipped by 3 bases and J by 4 bases, with 15 bases between them. The CDR3 is 15 amino acids. Looked up from germline, CDR1 is LNHNV and CDR2 is YYDKDF (reference sequence). Here the CDR3 DNA reads TGTGCCACCAGCAGCCACAAACAGGTCTCCTATGGCTACACCTTC. Translating it yields CATSSHKQVSYGYTF.

V is TRBV28 and J is TRBJ2-7, with 9 positions matching TRBD1. CDR3 size: 15 residues. J gave up 3 bases and V 5 bases, and 8 bases lay outside the gene matches. The germline CDR1 and CDR2 sequences are MDHEN and SYDVKM. Here the CDR3 reads CASSPGQGSFYEQYV. The CDR3 nucleotides read TGTGCCAGCAGTCCCGGACAGGGGTCCTTCTACGAGCAGTACGTC.

This clone was counted once. Other DNA sequences in the same sample also yield this CDR3. The gene calls are TRBV2 and TRBJ2-7; 15 nucleotides align to TRBD2. The CDR3 extends over 15 amino acids. Germline CDR1 reads SNHLY; CDR2 reads FYNNEI. The ends lost 6 bases at V and 3 bases at J; junction bases unmatched: 3. The CDR3 DNA reads TGTGCCAGCAGGGTGGGACTAGCGGGGGGCTACGAGCAGTACGTC. Its translation is CASRVGLAGGYEQYV.

The chain combines TRBV2 with TRBJ1-3, with a weak D call TRBD1 (5 bases). Looked up from germline, CDR1 is SNHLY and CDR2 is FYNNEI. The CDR3 has 15 amino acids. V was shortened by 3 bases and J by 4 bases, with 13 bases between the two germline ends. Written as DNA, the CDR3 is TGTGCCAGCAGTGATAGGGGCGATAGAGGAAACACCATATATTTT. The encoded protein is CASSDRGDRGNTIYF. The full variable domain, rest sourced from reference TRBV2 and TRBJ1-3, is EPEVTQTPSHQVTQMGQEVILRCVPISNHLYFYWYRQILGQKVEFLVSFYNNEISEKSEIFDDQFSVERPDGSNFTLKIRSTKLEDSAMYFCASSDRGDRGNTIYFGEGSWLTVV.